What follows are 26 T cell receptor beta chains derived from one specimen sequenced in a study of blood T cell repertoires in COVID-19. Sequenced by immunoSEQ multiplex PCR; TCRdb stores in-frame clones only, minus some. The table lists approximately 260,000 clones, roughly 80% of them singletons. Sequencing used peripheral blood. The receptors shown here come from a woman of 80 years or more with acute or convalescent COVID-19.

The chain combines TRBV5-1 with TRBJ1-5; 7 nucleotides match TRBD1. CDR1 is SGHRS and CDR2 is YFSETQ in the germline V gene. The V segment lost 4 bases and the J segment 2 bases; nucleotides outside the gene matches: 6. The CDR3 contains 15 residues. CDR3 residues: CASSATGAGNQPQHF. CDR3 coding DNA: TGCGCCAGCAGCGCCACAGGGGCCGGCAATCAGCCCCAGCATTTT.

The chain links TRBV19 to TRBJ2-2; unclear D gene. CDR1 is LNHDA and CDR2 is SQIVND in the germline V gene (reference sequence). This CDR3 is 15 amino acids long. With 2 bases removed from V and 2 bases from J, the gap between germline ends came to 9 bases. In nucleotides, the CDR3 is TGTGCCAGTAGTATAATCCAGGCAAACACCGGGGAGCTGTTTTTT. It codes for CASSIIQANTGELFF.

V and J are TRBV29-1 and TRBJ2-1, with TRBD1 identical over 9 bases. V trimming: 6 bases; J trimming: 8 bases; junction bases outside the gene matches: 11. The CDR3 has 14 amino acids. The germline CDR1 and CDR2 sequences are SQVTM and ANQGSEA. The CDR3 DNA reads TGCAGCGTAGCAGACAGGGGGATGATCGATGAGCAGTTCTTC. Encoded protein: CSVADRGMIDEQFF.

This clone was seen once. This chain joins TRBV12-3 or TRBV12-4 and TRBJ2-7; 11 bases agree with TRBD2. The CDR3 contains 13 residues. The J segment lost 13 bases and the V segment lost 2 bases, leaving 7 bases of the junction unmatched. The CDR3 sequence is CASSLLAGGSFYF. In nucleotides, the CDR3 is TGTGCCAGCAGTTTACTAGCGGGGGGAAGTTTTTACTTC.

CDR3 sequence reads: CASSLVTGFGQPQHF. In nucleotides, the CDR3 is TGTGCCAGCAGCTTAGTAACAGGGTTCGGTCAGCCCCAGCATTTT. The chain is built from TRBV7-8 and TRBJ1-5, with D perhaps TRBD1 (6 bases). Per the germline V gene, CDR1 is SGHVS and CDR2 is FQNEAQ. V was trimmed by 1 base and J by 6 bases, leaving 13 bases between them. The CDR3 covers 15 residues.

This chain connects TRBV6-6 to TRBJ1-4, with D possibly matching TRBD1 (6 bases). The CDR3 spans 15 residues. Germline CDR1 and CDR2: MNHNY and SVGAGI (reference sequence). The germline V and J ends were trimmed by 0 bases and 7 bases, with 12 bases remaining between them. The CDR3 sequence is CASSYSGRGGEKLFF. The CDR3 nucleotides read TGTGCCAGCAGTTACTCGGGTAGGGGGGGTGAAAAACTGTTTTTT.

The chain recombines TRBV18 with TRBJ2-1; D is possibly TRBD1 (6 bases). Trimming removed 4 bases at V and 7 bases at J, with 14 bases between. CDR1 KGHSH and CDR2 LQKENI come from the germline V gene. The CDR3 covers 14 residues. The CDR3 loop is CASSQNAQGNEQFF. CDR3 sequence (DNA): TGTGCCAGCTCACAAAACGCCCAGGGGAATGAGCAGTTCTTC.

This clone came up once. The chain has TRBV5-1 and TRBJ1-3; the D is unclear. Germline assignment: CDR1 SGHRS and CDR2 YFSETQ. The CDR3 extends over 16 amino acids. V was pared by 4 bases and J by 0 bases, with 14 bases between. CDR3 in amino acids: CASSVGSAGSGNTIYF. CDR3 in DNA: TGCGCCAGCAGCGTCGGGAGCGCGGGCTCTGGAAACACCATATATTTT.

The rearrangement joins TRBV7-9 to TRBJ2-3; 9 positions match TRBD2. V lost 3 bases, J lost 4 bases, and 5 bases stayed unmatched. Germline V gene data show CDR1 as SEHNR and CDR2 as FQNEAQ (reference sequence). The CDR3 runs to 15 residues. The CDR3 is CASSFLRGGADTQYF. CDR3 sequence (DNA): TGTGCCAGCAGCTTTCTGCGGGGGGGGGCAGATACGCAGTATTTT.

V is TRBV6-6 and J is TRBJ2-1; TRBD1 aligns across 8 bases. The V gene end was trimmed by 6 bases and the J gene end by 2 bases; junction bases not matched to a gene: 3. The CDR3 is made up of 14 amino acids. CDR1 MNHNY and CDR2 SVGAGI come from the germline V gene (reference sequence). CDR3: CASRTGATYNEQFF. CDR3 DNA: TGTGCCAGCAGGACAGGGGCGACCTACAATGAGCAGTTCTTC.

The rearrangement uses TRBV5-8 and TRBJ1-4; 7 nucleotides agree with TRBD1. Germline loops: CDR1 SGHTS, CDR2 YDEGEE. This CDR3 spans 14 amino acids. V shed 2 bases, J shed 7 bases, and the junction held 5 bases outside the gene matches. The CDR3 sequence is CASSLQGRTEKLFF. In nucleotides, the CDR3 is TGTGCCAGCAGCTTACAGGGGAGGACTGAAAAACTGTTTTTT. The full variable domain, in which reference TRBV5-8 and TRBJ1-4 provide the parts outside the CDR3, is EAGVTQSPTHLIKTRGQQATLRCSPISGHTSVYWYQQALGLGLQFLLWYDEGEERNRGNFPPRFSGRQFPNYSSELNVNALELEDSALYLCASSLQGRTEKLFFGSGTQLSVL.

The CDR3 DNA follows: TGTGCCAGCAGCCTCCTCATTGCCAATGAGGAACTGTTTTTT. This codes for CASSLLIANEELFF. The chain employs TRBV6-5 and TRBJ1-4; D is ambiguous. Trimming pared 6 bases from V and 12 bases from J, leaving 20 bases between. The CDR3 has 14 amino acids. Germline V lookup: CDR1 MNHEY, CDR2 SVGAGI.

J is TRBJ2-5 and V is TRBV9, with 11 bases aligning to TRBD2. Trimming cost V 0 bases and J 5 bases; bases outside gene matches: 6. This CDR3 has 16 amino acids. The germline V gene has CDR1 SGDLS and CDR2 YYNGEE. The DNA for the CDR3 is TGTGCCAGCAGCGTAGGGGCTAGCGGGGGGAGGGAGACCCAGTACTTC. This sequence encodes CASSVGASGGRETQYF.

This clone was counted a single time. The chain employs TRBV2 and TRBJ2-1, with 9 bases fitting TRBD2. V shed 4 bases, J shed 3 bases, and the junction held 4 bases outside the gene matches. The V gene's germline CDR1 is SNHLY and CDR2 FYNNEI. CDR3 size: 15 residues. CDR3 in DNA: TGTGCCAGCAGTGCCCAGCGGGGGGACTACAATGAGCAGTTCTTC. Translation gives CASSAQRGDYNEQFF.

The V call is TRBV3-1 (or the pseudogene TRBV3-2), the J call TRBJ2-5, with a weak D call TRBD2 (5 bases). Per germline, CDR1 LGHDT and CDR2 YNNKEL (reference sequence). Trimming removed 1 base at V and 2 bases at J, with 5 bases between. CDR3 length equals 13 residues. The CDR3 region has the DNA TGTGCCAGCAGCCAAGCGGGACAAGAGACCCAGTACTTC. This gives the protein CASSQAGQETQYF.

This chain connects TRBV2 to TRBJ2-1; 8 bases fit TRBD1. Looked up from germline, CDR1 is SNHLY and CDR2 is FYNNEI. There are 16 residues in the CDR3. With V trimmed by 6 bases and J by 7 bases, 14 bases remained unmatched. CDR3 sequence (DNA): TGTGCCAGCAGCCTTGGGACAGGTAGTGGTCAAAATGAGCAGTTCTTC. Encoded protein: CASSLGTGSGQNEQFF.

Only a few counts were recorded for this clone. The V gene is TRBV9, the J gene TRBJ1-2, with D maybe TRBD1 (5 bases). Deletions cut 4 bases from V and 4 bases from J, with 17 bases between. The CDR3 runs to 15 residues. From germline, CDR1 is SGDLS and CDR2 YYNGEE. CDR3 amino acids: CASSPQVGGGYGYTF. The CDR3 region has the DNA TGTGCCAGCAGCCCCCAAGTCGGGGGAGGCTATGGCTACACCTTC.

This clone was detected only a few times. J is TRBJ1-2 and V is TRBV3-1 (or the pseudogene TRBV3-2); perhaps TRBD1 as D (5 bases). CDR1 and CDR2 from the germline V gene are LGHDT and YNNKEL (reference sequence). This CDR3 contains 14 residues. The V and J ends lost 0 bases and 5 bases respectively, with 10 bases between them. The CDR3 sequence: CASSQEARAYGYTF. Here the CDR3 DNA reads TGTGCCAGCAGCCAAGAGGCCAGGGCGTATGGCTACACCTTC.

The chain joins TRBV7-9 to TRBJ1-3; 8 bases are shared with TRBD1. Germline CDR1 is SEHNR and CDR2 is FQNEAQ (reference sequence). The junction had 8 bases not matched to a gene; V was cut back by 1 base and J by 6 bases. This CDR3 comprises 16 residues. In DNA, the CDR3 is TGTGCCAGCAGCTTAGGTCAGGGGGCGCGGGAAAACACCATATATTTT. Translated, it gives CASSLGQGARENTIYF.

The chain employs TRBV2 and TRBJ1-6; 10 bases match TRBD1. V was clipped by 6 bases and J by 10 bases; unmatched bases: 6. The CDR3 runs 14 residues. Per the germline V gene, CDR1 is SNHLY and CDR2 is FYNNEI. The CDR3, as DNA: TGTGCCAGCAGAGGACAGGGGGTTCAATCACCCCTCCACTTT. It translates to CASRGQGVQSPLHF.

The V gene is TRBV7-3, the J gene TRBJ2-3; 7 bases are a match to TRBD1. CDR3 length equals 15 residues. The V gene's germline CDR1 is SGHTA and CDR2 FQGTGA. V shed 0 bases, J shed 2 bases, and the junction held 2 bases outside the gene matches. CDR3 protein: CASSLTGQYTDTQYF. CDR3 nucleotide sequence: TGTGCCAGCAGCTTAACGGGACAGTACACAGATACGCAGTATTTT.

This clone was seen only a few times. V gene TRBV5-1 combines with J gene TRBJ1-2; possibly TRBD1 for D (6 bases). CDR1 is SGHRS and CDR2 is YFSETQ in the germline V gene. The CDR3 consists of 16 residues. Trimming took 0 bases from V and 5 from J, leaving 17 bases between them. The CDR3: CASSLAGTPQNYGYTF. Here the CDR3 DNA reads TGCGCCAGCAGCTTGGCCGGGACACCACAAAATTATGGCTACACCTTC.

This rearrangement joins TRBV30 to TRBJ1-3; no clear D. The V and J ends lost 4 bases and 0 bases respectively, with 13 bases between them. The CDR3 covers 15 residues. Germline CDR1 reads GTSNPN; CDR2 reads SVGIG (reference sequence). The CDR3 protein is CAWNTGFSSGNTIYF. In DNA, the CDR3 is TGTGCCTGGAACACGGGATTCAGCTCTGGAAACACCATATATTTT.

This clone has a handful of counts. This sequence joins TRBV12-5 and TRBJ1-4; 8 bases line up with TRBD1. CDR1 is LGHNT, CDR2 FRNRAP, per germline. The CDR3 spans 19 residues. The ends lost 0 bases at V and 2 bases at J; junction bases unmatched: 11. The CDR3 is CASGLVRAGGPPTNEKLFF. Written as DNA, the CDR3 is TGTGCTAGTGGTTTGGTACGGGCAGGGGGCCCGCCCACTAATGAAAAACTGTTTTTT.

This clone has just a few counts. The chain employs TRBV2 and TRBJ1-2; 8 bases fit TRBD1. CDR3 size: 17 residues. Germline trimming cut 6 bases from V and 6 bases from J; bases unmatched to any gene: 18. Germline CDR1 and CDR2: SNHLY and FYNNEI. In DNA form, the CDR3 reads TGTGCCAGCAGCAAAATACAGGGGGTGATGGTTGTCGATGGCTACACCTTC. Amino acids: CASSKIQGVMVVDGYTF.

This clone was seen only a few times. J is TRBJ1-2 and V is TRBV30; 8 bases line up with TRBD1. This CDR3 is 15 amino acids long. V lost 5 bases to trimming and J lost 3 bases; unmatched junction nucleotides: 11. Germline V gene data show CDR1 as GTSNPN and CDR2 as SVGIG (reference sequence). The CDR3 protein is CAWGRAGGYDYGYTF. The CDR3 region has the DNA TGTGCCTGGGGCCGGGCAGGGGGCTATGACTATGGCTACACCTTC.